The 21 T cell receptor beta chains listed next were all sequenced from one sample in a study of read filtering for tumor transcriptome and immune sequencing. This library used around 0.4 ug RNA and molecular barcoded adaptors spanning alpha/delta and beta/gamma chains. TCRdb re-derived calls from the reads in MiXCR, one entry per CDR3 protein. The sample includes tens of thousands of distinct CDR3 sequences, less than 15% of them seen just once. Sequencing was performed on a population of CD138-negative cells sorted from bone marrow. These receptor sequences come from a donor at least 40 years old with multiple myeloma.

The sample holds many counts of this clonotype. Here the CDR3 DNA reads TGTGCCAGCAAAGGGGCAGTTAGCAATCAGCCCCAGCATTTT. Its protein product is CASKGAVSNQPQHF. This chain links TRBV2 with TRBJ1-5; TRBD1 is a possible D gene (5 bases). This CDR3 region has 14 residues. The V gene lost 7 bases and the J gene lost 0 bases, with 10 bases spanning the gap. Germline V CDR1 and CDR2: SNHLY, FYNNEI.

This clonotype showed up many times. The chain links TRBV7-3 to TRBJ2-1; TRBD1 is a possible D gene (6 bases). CDR1 is SGHTA and CDR2 is FQGTGA in the germline V gene. This CDR3 contains 13 residues. V lost 2 bases, J lost 7 bases, and 9 bases lay in between. The CDR3 region has the DNA TGTGCCAGCAGCTTATCGACAGGAAATGAGCAGTTCTTC. Residues: CASSLSTGNEQFF.

This clonotype was seen at least ten times. The CDR3: CSARSGANYNEQFF. For the CDR3, the DNA is TGCAGTGCTAGATCAGGGGCCAACTACAATGAGCAGTTCTTC. The chain couples TRBV20-1 to TRBJ2-1, with a possible D match to TRBD1 (6 bases). The CDR3 consists of 14 residues. V lost 2 bases and J lost 3, with 11 bases in between. Looked up from germline, CDR1 is DFQATT and CDR2 is SNEGSKA (reference sequence).

This clonotype was found many times. This chain joins TRBV21-1 and TRBJ2-7. TRBV21-1 is assigned pseudogene status. CDR3 length: 16 amino acids. CDR3: CASSIAEDDHSYEQYF. CDR3 nucleotides: TGTGCCAGCAGCATAGCGGAGGACGATCATTCCTACGAGCAGTACTTC.

In this sample, this clonotype turned up many times. This chain connects TRBV4-1 to TRBJ2-3, with TRBD2 identical over 11 bases. Germline trimming cut 4 bases from V and 0 bases from J; bases unmatched to any gene: 6. Germline loops: CDR1 MGHRA, CDR2 YSYEKL. The CDR3 runs to 17 residues. CDR3 in DNA: TGCGCCAGCAGCCTTCCGGGACTAGCGGCTAGCACAGATACGCAGTATTTT. It encodes CASSLPGLAASTDTQYF.

The chain has TRBV7-9 and TRBJ2-7; TRBD2 agrees at 11 bases. Germline loops: CDR1 SEHNR, CDR2 FQNEAQ (reference sequence). The CDR3 spans 12 residues. Trimming removed 11 bases from V and 4 bases from J; junction bases left unmatched: 4. The CDR3 region is CAAGTSGYEQYF. The CDR3 DNA sequence: TGTGCCGCCGGGACTAGCGGATACGAGCAGTACTTC.

This clonotype was observed many times. The chain carries TRBV6-2 or TRBV6-3 and TRBJ2-1; D is undetermined. Between the trimmed V and J ends, which lost 4 bases and 5 bases, there was a span of 18 bases. The CDR3 spans 16 residues. The germline V gene has CDR1 MNHEY and CDR2 SVGEGT. The CDR3 coding sequence is TGTGCCAGCAGTTCTCTTGGGTTGGGCGTCGACAATGAGCAGTTCTTC. Translation: CASSSLGLGVDNEQFF.

This clonotype was counted many times. The V gene is TRBV5-4, the J gene TRBJ2-3; 10 nucleotides line up with TRBD2. Germline CDR1 is SGHNT and CDR2 is YYREEE (reference sequence). Germline trimming cut 4 bases from V and 1 base from J; bases unmatched to any gene: 3. The CDR3 totals 15 residues. CDR3 region: CASSPSGRGTDTQYF. The CDR3 DNA sequence: TGTGCCAGCAGCCCTAGCGGGAGAGGCACAGATACGCAGTATTTT.

This clonotype has at least ten counts. The V and J genes are TRBV29-1 and TRBJ1-1; D is unclear. This CDR3 has 9 amino acids. CDR1 and CDR2 (germline): SQVTM, ANQGSEA. V was pared by 5 bases and J by 10 bases, with 8 bases between. CDR3 in DNA: TGCAGCGTTCGCGAAGGAGCTTTCTTT. This encodes CSVREGAFF.

This clonotype was counted a few times. The chain uses TRBV29-1 and TRBJ1-1, with 9 bases fitting TRBD1. There are 15 residues in the CDR3. Trimming cost V 6 bases and J 3 bases; bases outside gene matches: 11. Germline V gene data show CDR1 as SQVTM and CDR2 as ANQGSEA. CDR3 sequence (DNA): TGCAGCGTCGCTATCTTGGACAGGGGCTACACTGAAGCTTTCTTT. This encodes CSVAILDRGYTEAFF.

This clonotype was observed many times. The rearrangement links TRBV27 to TRBJ1-5, with D possibly matching TRBD1 (5 bases). Germline lookup yields CDR1 MNHEY and CDR2 SMNVEV (reference sequence). The germline V and J ends were trimmed by 2 bases and 2 bases, with 16 bases remaining between them. The CDR3 spans 17 residues. The CDR3 DNA reads TGTGCCAGCAGTTTAAGGGCAGGGCCCGAAGGCAATCAGCCCCAGCATTTT. It encodes CASSLRAGPEGNQPQHF.

This clonotype was seen repeatedly, ten times or more. The chain is built from TRBV29-1 and TRBJ2-1; the match to TRBD2 covers 9 bases. Trimming cost V 0 bases and J 2 bases; bases outside gene matches: 5. The CDR3 extends over 16 amino acids. CDR1 is SQVTM and CDR2 is ANQGSEA in the germline V gene. Written as DNA, the CDR3 is TGCAGCGTTGAAGATCCGGTAGCGGGAGCCTACAATGAGCAGTTCTTC. Residues: CSVEDPVAGAYNEQFF.

This chain links TRBV3-1 with TRBJ2-1, with D maybe TRBD2 (5 bases). This CDR3 is built from 14 residues. V was cut by 0 bases and J by 7 bases, with 10 bases left in between. Germline V gene sequence: CDR1 LGHDT, CDR2 YNNKEL (reference sequence). CDR3 loop: CASSQDYGMNEQFF. In DNA, the CDR3 is TGTGCCAGCAGCCAAGATTACGGGATGAATGAGCAGTTCTTC.

This clonotype was recorded many times. The chain has TRBV7-9 and TRBJ2-2; D remains unclear. The CDR3 has 18 residues. Germline V gene data show CDR1 as SEHNR and CDR2 as FQNEAQ (reference sequence). Trimming removed 2 bases at V and 0 bases at J, with 16 bases between. CDR3 DNA: TGTGCCAGCAGCTTATGGCGTGCGTTTCGAACGAACACCGGGGAGCTGTTTTTT. Protein sequence: CASSLWRAFRTNTGELFF.

Details on this clonotype: A far bigger clonotype differs at one base, so this is likely a read error. The chain couples TRBV7-3 to TRBJ1-1; 8 bases fit TRBD1. The germline CDR1 and CDR2 sequences are SGHTA and FQGTGA. V lost 3 bases to trimming and J lost 3 bases; unmatched junction nucleotides: 6. The CDR3 has 15 amino acids. CDR3: CASSFYRGQDTEAFF. The CDR3 coding sequence is TGTGCCAGCAGCTTCTACAGGGGACAGGACACTGAAGCTTTCTTT.

This clonotype showed up many times. This may be a read error, as it is one base from a much larger clone. The J gene is TRBJ2-1, the V gene TRBV29-1; tentatively, D is TRBD1 (5 bases). CDR1 and CDR2 (germline): SQVTM, ANQGSEA. The length of the CDR3 is 13 residues. The V gene lost 6 bases and the J gene lost 12 bases, with 21 bases spanning the gap. The CDR3 loop is CSVIDSSRSGQFF. The CDR3 bases are TGCAGCGTGATAGACAGTTCTAGGAGTGGGCAGTTCTTC.

Ten or more counts support this clonotype. J is TRBJ2-7 and V is TRBV20-1, with D perhaps TRBD2 (6 bases). V lost 3 bases and J lost 2, with 14 bases in between. Looked up from germline, CDR1 is DFQATT and CDR2 is SNEGSKA (reference sequence). This CDR3 has 14 residues. The CDR3 protein is CSARRDLLPYEQYF. Written as DNA, the CDR3 is TGCAGTGCTAGGCGGGACCTTCTGCCCTACGAGCAGTACTTC.

There are many counts of this clonotype. The chain uses TRBV5-1 and TRBJ1-1; tentative D call: TRBD1 (5 bases). V lost 0 bases and J lost 4, with 10 bases in between. The germline CDR1 and CDR2 sequences are SGHRS and YFSETQ. CDR3 length equals 14 residues. The CDR3 DNA is TGCGCCAGCAGCTTGGATGGGGACGGCACTGAAGCTTTCTTT. This encodes CASSLDGDGTEAFF.

This clonotype was seen repeatedly, ten times or more. The CDR3 region has the DNA TGTGCCAGCAGCCAAGCGGGACGCCCTAATGAGCAGTTCTTC. Its protein is CASSQAGRPNEQFF. The rearrangement links TRBV3-1 to TRBJ2-1; perhaps D is TRBD1 or TRBD2 (5 bases each). Trimming removed 1 base from V and 7 bases from J, with 11 bases in between. Germline V gene lookup returns CDR1 LGHDT and CDR2 YNNKEL (reference sequence). The CDR3 extends over 14 amino acids.

This clonotype appeared many times. The chain links TRBV28 to TRBJ2-1, with a tentative D call TRBD2 (5 bases). V was pared by 8 bases and J by 0 bases, with 11 bases between. CDR3 length equals 14 residues. Germline assignment: CDR1 MDHEN and CDR2 SYDVKM. CDR3 nucleotides: TGTGCCAGCGGGGAGTTAGACTCCTACAATGAGCAGTTCTTC. As protein: CASGELDSYNEQFF.

This clonotype was detected many times. This sequence joins TRBV20-1 and TRBJ2-1; 10 positions agree with TRBD1. Trimming cost V 6 bases and J 6 bases; bases outside gene matches: 8. Germline V gene data show CDR1 as DFQATT and CDR2 as SNEGSKA (reference sequence). This CDR3 is 14 amino acids long. CDR3: CSAYRDRGPNEQFF. The CDR3 DNA sequence: TGCAGTGCCTACCGGGACAGGGGCCCCAATGAGCAGTTCTTC.